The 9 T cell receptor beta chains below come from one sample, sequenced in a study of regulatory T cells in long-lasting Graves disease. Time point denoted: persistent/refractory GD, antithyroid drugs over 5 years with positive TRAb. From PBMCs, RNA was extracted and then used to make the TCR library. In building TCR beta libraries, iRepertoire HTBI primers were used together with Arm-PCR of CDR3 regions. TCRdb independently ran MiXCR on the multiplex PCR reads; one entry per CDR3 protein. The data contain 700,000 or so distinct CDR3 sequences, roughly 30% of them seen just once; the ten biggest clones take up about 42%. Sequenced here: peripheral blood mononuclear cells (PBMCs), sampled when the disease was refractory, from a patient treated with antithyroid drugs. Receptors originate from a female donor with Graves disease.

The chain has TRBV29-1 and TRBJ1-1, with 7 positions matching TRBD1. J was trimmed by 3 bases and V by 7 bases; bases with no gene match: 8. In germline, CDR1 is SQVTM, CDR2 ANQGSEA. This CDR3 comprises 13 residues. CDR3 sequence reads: CSALTGRDTEAFF. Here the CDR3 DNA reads TGCAGCGCTCTGACAGGGAGGGACACTGAAGCTTTCTTT.

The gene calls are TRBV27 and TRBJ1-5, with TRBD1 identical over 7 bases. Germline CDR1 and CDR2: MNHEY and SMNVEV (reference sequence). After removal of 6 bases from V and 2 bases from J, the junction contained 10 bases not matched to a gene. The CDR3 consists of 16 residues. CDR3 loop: CASSLFAGQGNQPQHF. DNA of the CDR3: TGTGCCAGCAGCCTTTTCGCCGGACAGGGCAATCAGCCCCAGCATTTT.

This CDR3 reads CAWSVRADYTF. The CDR3 DNA follows: TGTGCCTGGAGTGTCAGGGCCGACTACACCTTC. The chain is built from TRBV30 and TRBJ1-2; D possibly corresponds to TRBD1 (5 bases). CDR1 and CDR2 (germline): GTSNPN, SVGIG (reference sequence). The CDR3 loop spans 11 amino acids. The V end was cut by 0 bases, the J end by 10 bases, with 9 bases between.

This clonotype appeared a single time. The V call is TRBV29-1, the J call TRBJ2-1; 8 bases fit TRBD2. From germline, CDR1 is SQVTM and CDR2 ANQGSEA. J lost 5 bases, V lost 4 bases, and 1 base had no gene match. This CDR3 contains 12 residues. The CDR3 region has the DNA TGCAGCGTTGGGACTAGCCACAATGAGCAGTTCTTC. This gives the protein CSVGTSHNEQFF.

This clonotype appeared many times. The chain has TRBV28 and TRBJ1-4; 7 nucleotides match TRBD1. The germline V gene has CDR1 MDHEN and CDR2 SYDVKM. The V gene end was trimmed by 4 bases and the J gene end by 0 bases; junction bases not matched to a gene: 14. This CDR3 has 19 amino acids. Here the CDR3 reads CASSYPLGRGSATNEKLFF. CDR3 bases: TGTGCCAGCAGTTACCCTTTGGGCAGGGGGTCCGCAACTAATGAAAAACTGTTTTTT.

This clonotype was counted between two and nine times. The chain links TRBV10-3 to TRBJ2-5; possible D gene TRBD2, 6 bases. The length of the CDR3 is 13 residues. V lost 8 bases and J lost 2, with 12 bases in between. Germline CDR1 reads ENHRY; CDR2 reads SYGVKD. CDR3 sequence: CAIGGLMQETQYF. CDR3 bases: TGTGCCATCGGAGGACTAATGCAAGAGACCCAGTACTTC.

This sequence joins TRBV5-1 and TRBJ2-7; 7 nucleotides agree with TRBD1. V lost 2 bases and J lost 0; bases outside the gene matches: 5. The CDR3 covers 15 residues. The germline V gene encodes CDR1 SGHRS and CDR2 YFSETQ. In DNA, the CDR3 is TGCGCCAGCAGCTTTGGGGGACAGCCCTCCTACGAGCAGTACTTC. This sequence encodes CASSFGGQPSYEQYF.

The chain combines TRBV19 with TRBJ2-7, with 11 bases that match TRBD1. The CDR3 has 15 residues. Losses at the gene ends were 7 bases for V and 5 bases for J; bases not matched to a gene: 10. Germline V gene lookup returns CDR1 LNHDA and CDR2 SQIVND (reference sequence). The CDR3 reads CASTRTGGINHEQYF. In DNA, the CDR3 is TGTGCCAGTACCAGGACAGGGGGCATTAACCACGAGCAGTACTTC. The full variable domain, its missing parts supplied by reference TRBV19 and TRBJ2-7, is DGGITQSPKYLFRKEGQNVTLSCEQNLNHDAMYWYRQDPGQGLRLIYYSQIVNDFQKGDIAEGYSVSREKKESFPLTVTSAQKNPTAFYLCASTRTGGINHEQYFGPGTRLTVT.

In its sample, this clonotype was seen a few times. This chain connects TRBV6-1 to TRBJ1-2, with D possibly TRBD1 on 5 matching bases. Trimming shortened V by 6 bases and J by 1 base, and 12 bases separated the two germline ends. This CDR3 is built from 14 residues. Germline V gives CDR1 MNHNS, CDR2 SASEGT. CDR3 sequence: CASSKTENNYGYTF. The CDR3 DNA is TGTGCCAGCAGCAAGACAGAGAATAACTATGGCTACACCTTC.